This TCR beta chain was profiled in a study of PD-1 blockade in mismatch repair-deficient tumors. Study outcomes and limitations: Tumor-resident clones, often absent from pretreatment blood, expanded after pembrolizumab and then contracted.

V gave up 3 bases and J gave up 0 bases, with 21 bases separating them. The CDR3 consists of 19 residues. Per the germline V gene, CDR1 is KGHSH and CDR2 is LQKENI. A few pembrolizumab responders had their TCRs sequenced. With respect to this clone: Antigen: not known.

This table comes from immunoSEQ multiplex PCR, and its TCRdb copy is limited to in-frame clones, with some not included. Of 100,000 to 150,000 clones listed, 88% are singletons. V usage is TRBV18 and J usage is TRBJ1-3; D call uncertain. This sample comprised peripheral blood, obtained 70 to 72 weeks after starting pembrolizumab. The sequence came from an adult with mismatch repair-deficient cancer. The CDR3 loop reads CASSPTAGTDRDSGNTIYF. Written as DNA, the CDR3 is TGTGCCAGCTCACCCACAGCCGGTACCGACCGAGACTCTGGAAACACCATATATTTT.